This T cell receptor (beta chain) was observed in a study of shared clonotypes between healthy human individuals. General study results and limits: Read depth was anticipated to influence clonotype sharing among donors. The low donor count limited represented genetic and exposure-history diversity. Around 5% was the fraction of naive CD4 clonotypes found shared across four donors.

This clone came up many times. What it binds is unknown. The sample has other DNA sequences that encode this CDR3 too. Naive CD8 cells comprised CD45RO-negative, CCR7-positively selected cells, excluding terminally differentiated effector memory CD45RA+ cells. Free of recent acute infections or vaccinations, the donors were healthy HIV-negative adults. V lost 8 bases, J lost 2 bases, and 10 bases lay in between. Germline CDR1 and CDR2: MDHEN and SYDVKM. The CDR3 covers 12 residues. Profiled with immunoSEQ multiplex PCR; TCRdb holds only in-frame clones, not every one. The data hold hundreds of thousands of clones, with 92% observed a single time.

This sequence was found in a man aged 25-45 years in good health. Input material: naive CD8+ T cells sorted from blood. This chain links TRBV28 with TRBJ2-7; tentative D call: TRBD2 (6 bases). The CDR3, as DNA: TGTGCCAGCCGGGACTTGACCTACGAGCAGTACTTC. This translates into CASRDLTYEQYF.